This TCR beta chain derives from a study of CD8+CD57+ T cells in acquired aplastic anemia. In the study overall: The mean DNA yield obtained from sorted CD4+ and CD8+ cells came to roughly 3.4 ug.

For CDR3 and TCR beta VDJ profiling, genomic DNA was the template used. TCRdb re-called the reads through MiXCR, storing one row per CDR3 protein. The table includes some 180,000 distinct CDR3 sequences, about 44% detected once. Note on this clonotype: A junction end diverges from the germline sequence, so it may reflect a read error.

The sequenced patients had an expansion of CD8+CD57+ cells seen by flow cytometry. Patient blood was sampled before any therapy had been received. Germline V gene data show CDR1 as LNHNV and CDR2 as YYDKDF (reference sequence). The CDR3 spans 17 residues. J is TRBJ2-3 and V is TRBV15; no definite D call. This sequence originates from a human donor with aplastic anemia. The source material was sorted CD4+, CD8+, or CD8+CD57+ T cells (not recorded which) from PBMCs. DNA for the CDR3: TGTGCCACCAGCAGAGAGGGCCAGCGATACTGCACAGTTACGCAGTATTTT. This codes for CATSREGQRYCTVTQYF.